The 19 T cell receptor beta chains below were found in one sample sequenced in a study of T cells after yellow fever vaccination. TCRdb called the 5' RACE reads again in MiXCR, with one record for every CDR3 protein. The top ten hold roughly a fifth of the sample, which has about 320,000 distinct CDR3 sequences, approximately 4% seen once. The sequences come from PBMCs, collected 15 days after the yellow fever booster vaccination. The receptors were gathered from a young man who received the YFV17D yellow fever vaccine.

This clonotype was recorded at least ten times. The DNA for the CDR3 is TGTGCCAGCACCCGTACGGGGGCGCCGAGCACAGATACGCAGTATTTT. This codes for CASTRTGAPSTDTQYF. The V and J genes are TRBV12-3 or TRBV12-4 and TRBJ2-3; D might be TRBD1 or TRBD2, each matching 6 bases. With 7 bases removed from V and 0 bases from J, the gap between germline ends came to 17 bases. There are 16 residues in the CDR3.

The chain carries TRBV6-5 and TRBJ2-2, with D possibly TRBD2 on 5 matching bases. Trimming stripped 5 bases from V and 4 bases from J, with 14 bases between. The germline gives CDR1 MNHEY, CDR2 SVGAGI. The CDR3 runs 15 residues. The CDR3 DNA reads TGTGCCAGCAGTGCGAGGGTCAGAGCCACCGGGGAGCTGTTTTTT. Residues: CASSARVRATGELFF.

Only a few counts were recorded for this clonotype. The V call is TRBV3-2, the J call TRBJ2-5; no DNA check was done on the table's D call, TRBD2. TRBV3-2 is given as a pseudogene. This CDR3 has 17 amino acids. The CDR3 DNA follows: TGTGCCAGCAGCCAAGATCGGGGAGCGGGGGGGCTCGAGACCCAGTACTTC. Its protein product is CASSQDRGAGGLETQYF.

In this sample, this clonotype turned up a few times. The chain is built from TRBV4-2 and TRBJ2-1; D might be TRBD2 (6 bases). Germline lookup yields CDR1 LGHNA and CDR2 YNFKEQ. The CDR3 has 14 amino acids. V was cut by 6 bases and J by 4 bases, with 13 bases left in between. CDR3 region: CASSDGGRYNEQFF. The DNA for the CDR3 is TGTGCCAGCAGTGACGGGGGTCGGTACAATGAGCAGTTCTTC.

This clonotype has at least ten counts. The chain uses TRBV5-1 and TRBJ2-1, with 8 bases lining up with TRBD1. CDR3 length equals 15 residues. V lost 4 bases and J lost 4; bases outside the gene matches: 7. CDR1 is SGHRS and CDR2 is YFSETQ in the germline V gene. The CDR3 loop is CASSGETGVYNEQFF. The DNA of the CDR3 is TGCGCCAGCAGCGGCGAGACAGGGGTATACAATGAGCAGTTCTTC.

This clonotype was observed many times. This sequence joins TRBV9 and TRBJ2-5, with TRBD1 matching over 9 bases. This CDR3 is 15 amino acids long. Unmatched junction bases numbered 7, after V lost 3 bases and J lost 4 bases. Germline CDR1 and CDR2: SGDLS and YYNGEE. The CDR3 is CASSAYRGQGETQYF. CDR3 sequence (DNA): TGTGCCAGCAGCGCCTACAGGGGACAGGGAGAGACCCAGTACTTC.

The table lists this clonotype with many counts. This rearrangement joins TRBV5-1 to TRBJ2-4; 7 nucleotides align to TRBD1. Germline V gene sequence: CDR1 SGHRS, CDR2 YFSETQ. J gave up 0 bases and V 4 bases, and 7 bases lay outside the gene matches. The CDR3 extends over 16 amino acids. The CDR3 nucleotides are TGCGCCAGCAGCGAGAGACAGGGCTTAGCCAAAAACATTCAGTACTTC. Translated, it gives CASSERQGLAKNIQYF.

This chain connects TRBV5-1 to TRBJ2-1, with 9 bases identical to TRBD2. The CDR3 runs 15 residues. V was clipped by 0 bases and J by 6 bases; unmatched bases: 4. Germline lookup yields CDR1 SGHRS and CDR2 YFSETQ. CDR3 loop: CASSLAIAGVNEQFF. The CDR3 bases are TGCGCCAGCAGCTTGGCGATAGCGGGGGTCAATGAGCAGTTCTTC.

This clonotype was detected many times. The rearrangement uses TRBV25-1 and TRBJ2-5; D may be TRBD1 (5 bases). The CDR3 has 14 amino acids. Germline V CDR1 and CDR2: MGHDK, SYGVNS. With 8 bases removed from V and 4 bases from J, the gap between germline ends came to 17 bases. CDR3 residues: CASEINRPGETQYF. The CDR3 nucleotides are TGTGCCAGCGAAATCAACAGGCCGGGAGAGACCCAGTACTTC.

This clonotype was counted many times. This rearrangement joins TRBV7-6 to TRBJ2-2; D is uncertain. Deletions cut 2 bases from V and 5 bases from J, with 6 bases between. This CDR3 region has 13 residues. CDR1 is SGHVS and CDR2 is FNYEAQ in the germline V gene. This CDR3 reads CASSLLSTGELFF. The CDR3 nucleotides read TGTGCCAGCAGCTTACTCTCGACCGGGGAGCTGTTTTTT.

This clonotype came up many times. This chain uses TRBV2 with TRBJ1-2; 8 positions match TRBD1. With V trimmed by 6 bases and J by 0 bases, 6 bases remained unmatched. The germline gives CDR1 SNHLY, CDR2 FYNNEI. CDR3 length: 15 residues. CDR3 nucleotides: TGTGCCAGCAGGCCCTACAGGGGGACTAACTATGGCTACACCTTC. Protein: CASRPYRGTNYGYTF. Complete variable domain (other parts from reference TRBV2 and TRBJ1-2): EPEVTQTPSHQVTQMGQEVILRCVPISNHLYFYWYRQILGQKVEFLVSFYNNEISEKSEIFDDQFSVERPDGSNFTLKIRSTKLEDSAMYFCASRPYRGTNYGYTFGSGTRLTVV.

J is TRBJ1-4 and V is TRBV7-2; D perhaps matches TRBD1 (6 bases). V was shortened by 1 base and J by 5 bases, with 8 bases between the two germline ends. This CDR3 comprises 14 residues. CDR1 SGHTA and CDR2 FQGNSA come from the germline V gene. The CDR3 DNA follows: TGTGCCAGCAGCTTAGGAGGGGGGAATGAAAAACTGTTTTTT. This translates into CASSLGGGNEKLFF.

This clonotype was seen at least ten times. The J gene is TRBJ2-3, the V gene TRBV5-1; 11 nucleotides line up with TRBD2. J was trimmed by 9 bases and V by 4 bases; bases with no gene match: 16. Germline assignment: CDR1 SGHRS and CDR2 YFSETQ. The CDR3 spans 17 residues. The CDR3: CASSLNTGTSGIWTQYF. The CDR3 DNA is TGCGCCAGCAGCCTTAACACCGGGACTAGCGGCATCTGGACGCAGTATTTT.

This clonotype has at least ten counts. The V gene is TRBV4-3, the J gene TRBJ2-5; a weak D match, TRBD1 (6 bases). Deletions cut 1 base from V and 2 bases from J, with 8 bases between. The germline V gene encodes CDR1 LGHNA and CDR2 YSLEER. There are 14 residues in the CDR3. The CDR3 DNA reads TGCGCCAGCAGCCAAGCCGGGACACAAGAGACCCAGTACTTC. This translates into CASSQAGTQETQYF.

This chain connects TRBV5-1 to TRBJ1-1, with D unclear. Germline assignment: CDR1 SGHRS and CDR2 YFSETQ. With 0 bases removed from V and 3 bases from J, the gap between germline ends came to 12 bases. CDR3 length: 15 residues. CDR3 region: CASSLAGLKDTEAFF. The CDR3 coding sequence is TGCGCCAGCAGCTTGGCAGGATTAAAGGACACTGAAGCTTTCTTT.

The CDR3 reads CASSLVADRGSGELFF. CDR3 nucleotides: TGTGCCAGCAGCTTAGTGGCGGACAGGGGTTCCGGGGAGCTGTTTTTT. This chain joins TRBV7-2 and TRBJ2-2; 9 bases are shared with TRBD1. Germline lookup yields CDR1 SGHTA and CDR2 FQGNSA. The CDR3 runs 16 residues. The J segment lost 6 bases and the V segment lost 1 base, leaving 6 bases of the junction unmatched.

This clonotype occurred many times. In nucleotides, the CDR3 is TGCAGCGTTGAAGATATTCCGGTCCGGGGGGAGACCCAGTACTTC. Amino acids: CSVEDIPVRGETQYF. V gene TRBV29-1 combines with J gene TRBJ2-5, with D possibly TRBD2 on 6 matching bases. CDR1 is SQVTM and CDR2 is ANQGSEA in the germline V gene. The germline V and J ends were trimmed by 0 bases and 5 bases, with 16 bases remaining between them. The CDR3 spans 15 residues.

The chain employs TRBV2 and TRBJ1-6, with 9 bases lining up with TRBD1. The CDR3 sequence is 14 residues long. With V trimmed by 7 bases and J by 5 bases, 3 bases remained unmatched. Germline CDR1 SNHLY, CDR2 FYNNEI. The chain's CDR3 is CASTGTGNNSPLHF. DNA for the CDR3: TGTGCCAGCACCGGGACAGGGAATAATTCACCCCTCCACTTT. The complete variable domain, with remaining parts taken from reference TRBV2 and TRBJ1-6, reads EPEVTQTPSHQVTQMGQEVILRCVPISNHLYFYWYRQILGQKVEFLVSFYNNEISEKSEIFDDQFSVERPDGSNFTLKIRSTKLEDSAMYFCASTGTGNNSPLHFGNGTRLTVT.

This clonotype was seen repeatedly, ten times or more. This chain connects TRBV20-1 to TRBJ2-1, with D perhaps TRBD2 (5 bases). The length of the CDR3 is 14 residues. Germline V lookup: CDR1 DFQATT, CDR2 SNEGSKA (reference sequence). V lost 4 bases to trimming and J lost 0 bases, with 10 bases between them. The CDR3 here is CSAIGESSYNEQFF. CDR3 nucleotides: TGCAGTGCTATCGGGGAGAGCTCCTACAATGAGCAGTTCTTC.